This entry lists 22 T cell receptor beta chains sequenced from one sample in a study of shared clonotypes between healthy human individuals. Sequencing was performed with immunoSEQ multiplex PCR; in TCRdb, only in-frame clones are kept and a portion is missing. The sample includes 2 million to 2.5 million clones, around 93% seen only once; the top ten take around 0.35%. Sequenced sample: naive CD4+ T cells from PBMCs. Subset: CD45RA+ positively selected. These receptors were obtained from a young man in good health. Some clones in this sample may be carry-over from other donors' samples.

The chain employs TRBV9 and TRBJ1-4; weak D call: TRBD1 (5 bases). The V gene's germline CDR1 is SGDLS and CDR2 YYNGEE. The CDR3 is 16 residues long. V was shortened by 4 bases and J by 0 bases, with 13 bases between the two germline ends. In DNA, the CDR3 is TGTGCCAGCAGCACCGGGACCTCAGCAACTAATGAAAAACTGTTTTTT. Its translation: CASSTGTSATNEKLFF.

The genes are TRBV25-1 and TRBJ1-3, with TRBD1 identical over 7 bases. V gave up 6 bases and J gave up 0 bases; unmatched junction bases: 5. The CDR3 runs to 15 residues. Germline V gene sequence: CDR1 MGHDK, CDR2 SYGVNS. CDR3 DNA: TGTGCCAGCAGCGAGACAGGGACCTCTGGAAACACCATATATTTT. Encoded protein: CASSETGTSGNTIYF.

The J gene is TRBJ1-3, the V gene TRBV27; TRBD1 might be the D (6 bases). V was pared by 5 bases and J by 8 bases, with 16 bases between. This CDR3 has 14 residues. Germline V gene data show CDR1 as MNHEY and CDR2 as SMNVEV (reference sequence). The CDR3 sequence: CASSGGLGVDTIYF. CDR3 DNA: TGTGCCAGCAGTGGGGGGCTGGGGGTGGACACCATATATTTT.

This chain connects TRBV6-6 to TRBJ1-2; 8 bases are a match to TRBD1. The trim removed 1 base at V and 2 bases at J, leaving 3 bases unmatched. Germline CDR1 and CDR2: MNHNY and SVGAGI (reference sequence). The CDR3 loop spans 15 amino acids. The CDR3 sequence: CASSYYRQGNYGYTF. CDR3 nucleotide sequence: TGTGCCAGCAGTTACTATAGACAGGGGAACTATGGCTACACCTTC.

V and J are TRBV29-1 and TRBJ2-7; 9 bases map to TRBD1. CDR1 is SQVTM, CDR2 ANQGSEA, per germline. The CDR3 totals 14 residues. Germline trimming cut 7 bases from V and 5 bases from J; bases unmatched to any gene: 12. As DNA, the CDR3 is TGCAGCGCAGAAGGGGGACAGGGCGCCGACGAGCAGTACTTC. This translates into CSAEGGQGADEQYF.

The CDR3 DNA follows: TGTGCCAGCAGCTCCTTCAGGGGTTCGGTAGAGAACTATGGCTACACCTTC. Translating it yields CASSSFRGSVENYGYTF. The chain joins TRBV11-2 to TRBJ1-2; D is perhaps TRBD1 (6 bases). V gave up 4 bases and J gave up 2 bases, with 20 bases separating them. CDR1 is SGHAT, CDR2 FQNNGV, per germline. This CDR3 contains 17 residues.

The chain is built from TRBV28 and TRBJ1-2, with 7 bases matching TRBD1. CDR3 length: 14 residues. Germline lookup yields CDR1 MDHEN and CDR2 SYDVKM. The junction had 11 bases not matched to a gene; V was cut back by 6 bases and J by 7 bases. CDR3 sequence (DNA): TGTGCCAGCAGACCAGGGACAGCCCATTCTGGCTACACCTTC. This encodes CASRPGTAHSGYTF.

The chain combines TRBV21-1 with TRBJ2-7; no DNA check was done on the table's D call, TRBD2. TRBV21-1 is annotated as a pseudogene. This CDR3 is built from 12 residues. In nucleotides, the CDR3 is TGTGCCAGCAGCACTAGTCTCTACGAGCAGTACTTC. Its translation is CASSTSLYEQYF.

On this clone: Other DNA sequences from this sample encode an identical CDR3 as well. The genes are TRBV7-2 and TRBJ2-7; no firm D call. CDR1 SGHTA and CDR2 FQGNSA come from the germline V gene. Trimming stripped 2 bases from V and 4 bases from J, with 9 bases between. The CDR3 loop spans 13 amino acids. In nucleotides, the CDR3 is TGTGCCAGCAGCTTATCTCGCAATTACGAGCAGTACTTC. Protein: CASSLSRNYEQYF.

A single count supports this clone. The chain couples TRBV6-1 to TRBJ2-5; the match to TRBD1 covers 8 bases. The germline V gene has CDR1 MNHNS and CDR2 SASEGT. The CDR3 runs 14 residues. Germline trimming cut 4 bases from V and 5 bases from J; bases unmatched to any gene: 6. The CDR3 DNA is TGTGCCAGCAGTGCATACAGGGGGACGGAGACCCAGTACTTC. Translation: CASSAYRGTETQYF.

The rearrangement joins TRBV7-2 to TRBJ2-7, with a possible D match to TRBD2 (5 bases). With 2 bases removed from V and 2 bases from J, the gap between germline ends came to 16 bases. Germline CDR1 is SGHTA and CDR2 is FQGNSA. The CDR3 runs to 16 residues. DNA of the CDR3: TGTGCCAGCAGCTTAAACCCTCCGACTACCGCCTACGAGCAGTACTTC. It codes for CASSLNPPTTAYEQYF.

The chain uses TRBV7-9 and TRBJ1-4; D is unresolved. Germline V gene data show CDR1 as SEHNR and CDR2 as FQNEAQ (reference sequence). The CDR3 sequence is 15 residues long. V was pared by 2 bases and J by 5 bases, with 12 bases between. CDR3 DNA sequence: TGTGCCAGCAGCTTATCGTCGGGAGTCAATGAAAAACTGTTTTTT. Its protein is CASSLSSGVNEKLFF.

V usage is TRBV7-7 and J usage is TRBJ2-5; D is possibly TRBD2 (6 bases). This CDR3 contains 13 residues. V lost 5 bases and J 5 bases, leaving 12 bases between the germline ends. Germline V gene sequence: CDR1 SSHAT, CDR2 FNYEAQ (reference sequence). For the CDR3, the DNA is TGTGCCAGCAGCCCCCGGAGGGATGAGACCCAGTACTTC. Translated: CASSPRRDETQYF.

The chain links TRBV13 to TRBJ2-7; 7 bases map to TRBD2. Germline V gene data show CDR1 as PRHDT and CDR2 as FYEKMQ (reference sequence). Trimming at V came to 5 bases and at J to 7 bases, leaving 8 bases not matched to a gene. The CDR3 spans 13 residues. The CDR3: CASSPRLAGEQYF. The CDR3 bases are TGTGCCAGCAGCCCCCGACTAGCTGGGGAGCAGTACTTC.

This chain joins TRBV28 and TRBJ2-1; TRBD2 matches 7 bases. This CDR3 contains 11 residues. Trimming took 7 bases from V and 14 from J; bases not matched to a gene: 8. CDR1 and CDR2 from the germline V gene are MDHEN and SYDVKM. CDR3 protein: CASNGSGGKFF. The DNA for the CDR3 is TGTGCCAGCAACGGGTCCGGGGGGAAGTTCTTC.

The chain employs TRBV12-5 and TRBJ1-2; possible D gene TRBD1, 5 bases. V was cut by 4 bases and J by 5 bases, with 14 bases left in between. The length of the CDR3 is 14 residues. Germline V CDR1 and CDR2: LGHNT, FRNRAP. Here the CDR3 reads CASGSLGTEYGYTF. For the CDR3, the DNA is TGTGCTAGTGGTTCCCTAGGGACGGAGTATGGCTACACCTTC. Complete variable domain (other parts from reference TRBV12-5 and TRBJ1-2): DARVTQTPRHKVTEMGQEVTMRCQPILGHNTVFWYRQTMMQGLELLAYFRNRAPLDDSGMPKDRFSAEMPDATLATLKIQPSEPRDSAVYFCASGSLGTEYGYTFGSGTRLTVV.

This clone turned up a few times. Other DNA sequences from this sample encode an identical CDR3 as well. The V and J genes are TRBV7-9 and TRBJ1-1, with D unresolved. This CDR3 has 13 residues. V shed 3 bases and J shed 1 base, with 6 bases lying between them. The germline CDR1 and CDR2 sequences are SEHNR and FQNEAQ (reference sequence). The DNA for the CDR3 is TGTGCCAGCAGCTTTGGTCGGAACACTGAAGCTTTCTTT. Protein: CASSFGRNTEAFF.

This chain joins TRBV19 and TRBJ1-2, with D unclear. CDR3 length: 11 amino acids. V was trimmed by 11 bases and J by 6 bases, leaving 13 bases between them. Germline V lookup: CDR1 LNHDA, CDR2 SQIVND (reference sequence). The CDR3 sequence is CASSGWDGYTF. CDR3 sequence (DNA): TGTGCCTCGAGTGGGTGGGATGGCTACACCTTC.

The chain employs TRBV5-8 and TRBJ1-2; D might be TRBD1 (5 bases). Germline assignment: CDR1 SGHTS and CDR2 YDEGEE. V was pared by 2 bases and J by 4 bases, with 15 bases between. CDR3 length: 15 amino acids. The CDR3 DNA follows: TGTGCCAGCAGCTTACGACGGGGCTACAGCTATGGCTACACCTTC. The encoded protein is CASSLRRGYSYGYTF.

CDR3 bases: TGTGCCAGCCCTCTGGATGGGGGAGTCGACGAGCAGTACTTC. It translates to CASPLDGGVDEQYF. V gene TRBV27 combines with J gene TRBJ2-7; D might be TRBD1 or TRBD2, each matching 5 bases. V was shortened by 8 bases and J by 5 bases, with 19 bases between the two germline ends. The CDR3 is 14 amino acids. CDR1 and CDR2 (germline): MNHEY, SMNVEV (reference sequence).

CDR3 loop: CASSLAPTSGRYEQYF. The CDR3 coding sequence is TGCGCCAGCAGCTTGGCCCCGACTAGCGGGCGCTACGAGCAGTACTTC. The chain couples TRBV5-1 to TRBJ2-7; 10 bases map to TRBD2. V lost 0 bases, J lost 3 bases, and 6 bases stayed unmatched. Germline V gene data show CDR1 as SGHRS and CDR2 as YFSETQ. CDR3 length: 16 residues. Variable domain in full (rest from reference TRBV5-1 and TRBJ2-7): KAGVTQTPRYLIKTRGQQVTLSCSPISGHRSVSWYQQTPGQGLQFLFEYFSETQRNKGNFPGRFSGRQFSNSRSEMNVSTLELGDSALYLCASSLAPTSGRYEQYFGPGTRLTVT.

V usage is TRBV4-1 and J usage is TRBJ2-7, with 15 bases lining up with TRBD2. With 4 bases clipped from V and 2 bases from J, the junction kept 3 bases outside the gene matches. CDR3 size: 16 residues. Germline CDR1 and CDR2: MGHRA and YSYEKL. The CDR3 region is CASSPGLAGGPYEQYF. CDR3 DNA sequence: TGCGCCAGCAGCCCGGGACTAGCGGGAGGACCCTACGAGCAGTACTTC.